The 23 T cell receptor beta chains below come from one sample, sequenced in a study of cytomegalovirus exposure and HLA in healthy donors. PCR used 60 Vbeta primers and 13 Jbeta primers. Assay: immunoSEQ multiplex PCR; the TCRdb copy retains only in-frame clones and omits some. The sample consists of over 150,000 clones, 80% of them appearing once. The sample consisted of PBMCs. These receptors all come from a woman in her forties or fifties in good health and CMV-seropositive.

The V call is TRBV28, the J call TRBJ1-2; a possible D gene is TRBD1 (6 bases). V gave up 5 bases and J gave up 1 base, with 11 bases separating them. Germline values: CDR1 MDHEN, CDR2 SYDVKM. The CDR3 loop spans 14 amino acids. CDR3 DNA sequence: TGTGCCAGCAGTCAGGGGCCCTTTAACTATGGCTACACCTTC. Its translation is CASSQGPFNYGYTF.

V gene TRBV18 combines with J gene TRBJ2-7, with TRBD2 identical over 11 bases. There are 15 residues in the CDR3. V was clipped by 3 bases and J by 2 bases; unmatched bases: 3. CDR1 and CDR2 (germline): KGHSH, LQKENI. CDR3: CASSPTSGMPYEQYF. In nucleotides, the CDR3 is TGTGCCAGCTCACCGACTAGCGGGATGCCCTACGAGCAGTACTTC.

This rearrangement joins TRBV10-2 to TRBJ1-4; D uncertain. Per the germline V gene, CDR1 is WSHSY and CDR2 is SAAADI. The CDR3 totals 12 residues. Trimming shortened V by 3 bases and J by 8 bases, and 7 bases separated the two germline ends. The CDR3 sequence: CASSDAYEKLFF. Here the CDR3 DNA reads TGCGCCAGCAGTGATGCGTACGAAAAACTGTTTTTT.

This chain joins TRBV7-9 and TRBJ1-1; 9 nucleotides agree with TRBD1. From germline, CDR1 is SEHNR and CDR2 FQNEAQ (reference sequence). The ends lost 3 bases at V and 5 bases at J; junction bases unmatched: 10. CDR3 length: 16 amino acids. CDR3 bases: TGTGCCAGCAGCTTTGGACAGGGGTCCAGGGGGACTGAAGCTTTCTTT. It encodes CASSFGQGSRGTEAFF.

This clone has more than one count but fewer than ten. CDR3 residues: CATSRVAGEAFF. CDR3 coding DNA: TGTGCCACCAGCAGGGTGGCGGGTGAAGCTTTCTTT. The chain combines TRBV15 with TRBJ1-1; D is unclear. Between the trimmed V and J ends, which lost 3 bases and 7 bases, there was a span of 9 bases. Per germline, CDR1 LNHNV and CDR2 YYDKDF (reference sequence). This CDR3 has 12 amino acids.

The rearrangement links TRBV25-1 to TRBJ2-4, with D tentatively TRBD1 (5 bases). V lost 1 base and J lost 0, with 13 bases in between. The V gene's germline CDR1 is MGHDK and CDR2 SYGVNS. This CDR3 spans 17 amino acids. This CDR3 is CASSELGQATAKNIQYF. In DNA form, the CDR3 reads TGTGCCAGCAGTGAATTGGGGCAGGCAACAGCCAAAAACATTCAGTACTTC.

The rearrangement joins TRBV18 to TRBJ2-7; TRBD2 aligns across 7 bases. V trimming: 3 bases; J trimming: 4 bases; junction bases outside the gene matches: 6. Germline V gene data show CDR1 as KGHSH and CDR2 as LQKENI. The CDR3 is 14 residues long. The CDR3 here is CASSPSASGYEQYF. The CDR3 DNA reads TGTGCCAGCTCACCTTCGGCTAGCGGATACGAGCAGTACTTC.

The genes are TRBV7-6 and TRBJ2-1; D possibly corresponds to TRBD2 (6 bases). Trimming pared 2 bases from V and 5 bases from J, leaving 13 bases between. Per germline, CDR1 SGHVS and CDR2 FNYEAQ. This CDR3 contains 15 residues. The CDR3 reads CASSLFTSRDNEQFF. The CDR3 coding sequence is TGTGCCAGCAGCTTATTCACTAGCCGAGACAATGAGCAGTTCTTC.

The chain has TRBV7-9 and TRBJ1-1; D might be TRBD1 (5 bases). Germline V gives CDR1 SEHNR, CDR2 FQNEAQ (reference sequence). The length of the CDR3 is 12 residues. Trimming pared 4 bases from V and 5 bases from J, leaving 8 bases between. CDR3 amino acids: CASSWGETEAFF. The CDR3 coding sequence is TGTGCCAGCAGCTGGGGGGAGACTGAAGCTTTCTTT.

This clone was seen more than once but under ten times. The V and J genes are TRBV7-2 and TRBJ2-7; D unresolved. Germline values: CDR1 SGHTA, CDR2 FQGNSA. V lost 1 base, J lost 0 bases, and 10 bases lay in between. CDR3 length: 15 residues. Here the CDR3 reads CASSLDRGSSYEQYF. CDR3 coding DNA: TGTGCCAGCAGCTTAGATCGCGGTAGCTCCTACGAGCAGTACTTC.

The chain is built from TRBV28 and TRBJ2-2; weak D call: TRBD1 (5 bases). The germline V and J ends were trimmed by 3 bases and 1 base, with 9 bases remaining between them. The CDR3 has 15 amino acids. Germline loops: CDR1 MDHEN, CDR2 SYDVKM. CDR3 sequence (DNA): TGTGCCAGCAGTTTCCCCGACAGGAACACCGGGGAGCTGTTTTTT. This encodes CASSFPDRNTGELFF.

The chain has TRBV28 and TRBJ2-3, with 9 bases that match TRBD1. The V and J ends lost 7 bases and 3 bases, in that order; junction bases with no gene match: 8. Germline loops: CDR1 MDHEN, CDR2 SYDVKM. The CDR3 totals 15 residues. The CDR3 DNA sequence: TGTGCCAGCACCCCGGGACAGGGCGAAACAGATACGCAGTATTTT. Translation gives CASTPGQGETDTQYF.

The chain employs TRBV5-4 and TRBJ2-7, with a tentative D call TRBD1 (6 bases). The CDR3 runs to 12 residues. In germline, CDR1 is SGHNT, CDR2 YYREEE (reference sequence). V lost 6 bases, J lost 6 bases, and 13 bases lay in between. The chain's CDR3 is CASITGTGEQYF. CDR3 nucleotide sequence: TGTGCCAGCATAACAGGGACCGGCGAGCAGTACTTC.

The chain carries TRBV7-2 and TRBJ2-2, with D tentatively TRBD2 (6 bases). Germline loops: CDR1 SGHTA, CDR2 FQGNSA. V shed 2 bases and J shed 4 bases, with 20 bases lying between them. The CDR3 spans 18 residues. Written as DNA, the CDR3 is TGTGCCAGCAGCTTACGGTTTGAGGGGAGGACTATCACCGGGGAGCTGTTTTTT. Protein sequence: CASSLRFEGRTITGELFF.

The CDR3 reads CATSSGWGLGYEQYF. The CDR3 bases are TGTGCCACCAGCAGTGGATGGGGGCTAGGCTACGAGCAGTACTTC. J is TRBJ2-7 and V is TRBV15; D possibly corresponds to TRBD1 (6 bases). The V gene's germline CDR1 is LNHNV and CDR2 YYDKDF (reference sequence). The V and J ends lost 3 bases and 3 bases respectively, with 15 bases between them. The CDR3 runs to 15 residues.

The chain uses TRBV10-3 and TRBJ2-5; 14 positions agree with TRBD2. The DNA end favors TRBJ2-7, so the J call may be wrong. The germline CDR1 and CDR2 sequences are ENHRY and SYGVKD. The CDR3 has 16 residues. The CDR3 nucleotides read TGTGCCATCAGTGGGGGACTAGCGGGAGAATCCTACGAGCAGTACTTC. Translated: CAISGGLAGESYEQYF.

The gene calls are TRBV5-6 and TRBJ2-5; tentatively, D is TRBD1 (7 bases). The CDR3 contains 15 residues. V dropped 4 bases and J dropped 1 base, with 14 bases sitting between them. Germline loops: CDR1 SGHDT, CDR2 YYEEEE. The CDR3 DNA sequence: TGTGCCAGCAGCAGACTAGACAGGGCCCAAGAGACCCAGTACTTC. It is translated as CASSRLDRAQETQYF.

The chain is built from TRBV28 and TRBJ2-7; tentatively, D is TRBD1 (6 bases). V gave up 2 bases and J gave up 2 bases, with 10 bases separating them. The length of the CDR3 is 14 residues. Germline V gene data show CDR1 as MDHEN and CDR2 as SYDVKM. CDR3 DNA: TGTGCCAGCAGTTTAACAGGGCAGGCCTACGAGCAGTACTTC. Amino acid sequence: CASSLTGQAYEQYF.

In this sample, this clone turned up a few times. This chain joins TRBV5-4 and TRBJ2-1; D remains unclear. Germline CDR1 reads SGHNT; CDR2 reads YYREEE (reference sequence). Trimming left V 0 bases short and J 1 base short, with 11 bases between. CDR3 length: 16 amino acids. CDR3: CASSLDRVTSYNEQFF. CDR3 nucleotides: TGTGCCAGCAGCTTGGATCGGGTCACGTCCTACAATGAGCAGTTCTTC.

This clone was seen a single time. CDR3 DNA sequence: TGCGCCAGCAGCTTGGCAGGTGGACAGGGCGGTGGTGAGCAGTTCTTC. Translating it yields CASSLAGGQGGGEQFF. The gene calls are TRBV5-1 and TRBJ2-1, with TRBD1 matching over 8 bases. Per the germline V gene, CDR1 is SGHRS and CDR2 is YFSETQ. The CDR3 runs to 16 residues. Trimming took 0 bases from V and 9 from J; bases not matched to a gene: 11.

The genes are TRBV11-2 and TRBJ2-3, with TRBD2 matching 11 bases. Per the germline V gene, CDR1 is SGHAT and CDR2 is FQNNGV. The J segment lost 3 bases and the V segment lost 5 bases, leaving 16 bases of the junction unmatched. This CDR3 has 19 amino acids. CDR3 nucleotide sequence: TGTGCCAGCAGCCGCCAATTCCCCCTAGCGGGAGGTGGGACAGATACGCAGTATTTT. This gives the protein CASSRQFPLAGGGTDTQYF.

The rearrangement links TRBV6-5 to TRBJ2-4; D call uncertain. Germline V lookup: CDR1 MNHEY, CDR2 SVGAGI. The CDR3 sequence is 13 residues long. Between the trimmed V and J ends, which lost 6 bases and 6 bases, there was a span of 12 bases. CDR3: CASSPGMRNIQYF. In DNA, the CDR3 is TGTGCCAGCAGCCCGGGTATGAGAAACATTCAGTACTTC.

This clone was counted only a few times. The chain combines TRBV11-2 with TRBJ1-2; D might be TRBD1 (6 bases). V lost 2 bases to trimming and J lost 2 bases, with 12 bases between them. Germline V gene lookup returns CDR1 SGHAT and CDR2 FQNNGV. The CDR3 sequence is 15 residues long. CDR3 DNA sequence: TGTGCCAGCAGCTTAAATTGGCAGGGGAACTATGGCTACACCTTC. It is translated as CASSLNWQGNYGYTF.